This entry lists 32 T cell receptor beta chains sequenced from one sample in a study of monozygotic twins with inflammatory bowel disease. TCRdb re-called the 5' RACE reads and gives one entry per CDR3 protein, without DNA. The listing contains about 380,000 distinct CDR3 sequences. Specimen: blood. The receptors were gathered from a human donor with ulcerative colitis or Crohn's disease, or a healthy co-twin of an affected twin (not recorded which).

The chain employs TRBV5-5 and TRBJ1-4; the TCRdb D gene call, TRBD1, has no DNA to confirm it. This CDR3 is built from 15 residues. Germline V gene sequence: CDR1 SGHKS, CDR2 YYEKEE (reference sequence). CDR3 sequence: CASRFDPGPNEKLFF. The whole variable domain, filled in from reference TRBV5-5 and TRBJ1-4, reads DAGVTQSPTHLIKTRGQQVTLRCSPISGHKSVSWYQQVLGQGPQFIFQYYEKEERGRGNFPDRFSARQFPNYSSELNVNALLLGDSALYLCASRFDPGPNEKLFFGSGTQLSVL.

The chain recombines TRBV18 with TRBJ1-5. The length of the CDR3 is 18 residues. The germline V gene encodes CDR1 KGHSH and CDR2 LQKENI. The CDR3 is CASSPRYVASDSNQPQHF.

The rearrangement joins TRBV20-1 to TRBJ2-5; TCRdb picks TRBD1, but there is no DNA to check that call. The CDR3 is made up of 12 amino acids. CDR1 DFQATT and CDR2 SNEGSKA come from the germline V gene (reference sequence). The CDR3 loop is CSAVDRHETQYF.

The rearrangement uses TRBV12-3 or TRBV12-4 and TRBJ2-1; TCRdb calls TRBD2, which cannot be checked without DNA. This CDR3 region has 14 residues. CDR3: CASIRAGGPREQFF.

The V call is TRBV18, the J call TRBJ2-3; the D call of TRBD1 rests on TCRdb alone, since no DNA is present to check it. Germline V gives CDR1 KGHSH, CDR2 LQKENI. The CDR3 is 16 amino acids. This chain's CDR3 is CASSPNGGAETDTQYF.

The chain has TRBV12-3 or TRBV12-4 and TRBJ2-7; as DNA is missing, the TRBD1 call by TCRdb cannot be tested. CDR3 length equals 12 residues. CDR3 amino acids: CASSRTGFEQYF.

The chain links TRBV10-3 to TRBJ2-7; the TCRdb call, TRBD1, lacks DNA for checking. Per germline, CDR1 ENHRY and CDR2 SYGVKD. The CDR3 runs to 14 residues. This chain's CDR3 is CAISEVTGGHEQYF.

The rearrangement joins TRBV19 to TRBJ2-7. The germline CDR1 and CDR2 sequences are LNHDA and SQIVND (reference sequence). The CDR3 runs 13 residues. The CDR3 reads CASSDQNTYEQYF. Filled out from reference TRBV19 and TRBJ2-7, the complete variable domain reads DGGITQSPKYLFRKEGQNVTLSCEQNLNHDAMYWYRQDPGQGLRLIYYSQIVNDFQKGDIAEGYSVSREKKESFPLTVTSAQKNPTAFYLCASSDQNTYEQYFGPGTRLTVT.

The CDR3 sequence: CAWRELASYEQYF. The V and J genes are TRBV30 and TRBJ2-7; TCRdb's D gene call, TRBD2, goes unchecked for lack of DNA. The V gene's germline CDR1 is GTSNPN and CDR2 SVGIG (reference sequence). The CDR3 has 13 amino acids.

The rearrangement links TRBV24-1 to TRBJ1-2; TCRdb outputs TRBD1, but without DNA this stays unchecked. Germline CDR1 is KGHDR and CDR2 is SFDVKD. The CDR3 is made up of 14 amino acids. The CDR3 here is CATSDSRLQGYYTF.

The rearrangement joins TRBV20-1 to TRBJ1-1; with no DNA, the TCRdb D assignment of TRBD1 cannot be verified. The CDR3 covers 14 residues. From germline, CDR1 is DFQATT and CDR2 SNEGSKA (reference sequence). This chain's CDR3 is CSARKGGMNTEAFF.

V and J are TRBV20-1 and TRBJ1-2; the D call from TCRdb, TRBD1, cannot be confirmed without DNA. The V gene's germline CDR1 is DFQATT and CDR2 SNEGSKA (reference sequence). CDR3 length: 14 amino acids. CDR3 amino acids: CSARDPEGAGGYTF.

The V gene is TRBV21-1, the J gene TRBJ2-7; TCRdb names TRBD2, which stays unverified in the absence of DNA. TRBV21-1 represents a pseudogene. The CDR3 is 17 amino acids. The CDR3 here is CASSKARRQGPSYEQYF.

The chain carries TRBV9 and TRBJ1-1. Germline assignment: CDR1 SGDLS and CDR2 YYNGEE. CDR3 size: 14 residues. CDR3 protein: CASSVAPLNTEAFF.

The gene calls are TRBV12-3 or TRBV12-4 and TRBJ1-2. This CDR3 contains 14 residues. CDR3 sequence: CASRSSKDVYGYTF.

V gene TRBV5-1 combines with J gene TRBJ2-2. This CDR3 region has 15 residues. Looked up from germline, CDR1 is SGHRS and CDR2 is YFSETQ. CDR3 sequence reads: CASSLEVGFTGELFF.

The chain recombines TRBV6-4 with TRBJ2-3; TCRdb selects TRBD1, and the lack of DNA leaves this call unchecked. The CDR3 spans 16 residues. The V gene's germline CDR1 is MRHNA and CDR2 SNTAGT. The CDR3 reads CASSDSWTTITDTQYF.

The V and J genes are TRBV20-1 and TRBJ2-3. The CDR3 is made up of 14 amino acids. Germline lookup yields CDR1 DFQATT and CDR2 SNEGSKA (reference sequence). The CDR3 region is CSAYQESQADTQYF.

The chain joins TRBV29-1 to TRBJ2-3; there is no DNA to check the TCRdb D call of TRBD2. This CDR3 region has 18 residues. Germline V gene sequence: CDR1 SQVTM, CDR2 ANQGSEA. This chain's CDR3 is CSVVGRLAGPFSFGTQYF.

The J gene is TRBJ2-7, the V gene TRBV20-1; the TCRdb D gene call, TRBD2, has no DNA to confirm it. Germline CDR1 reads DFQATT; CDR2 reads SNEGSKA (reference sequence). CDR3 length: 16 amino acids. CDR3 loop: CSARGLAGPTSYEQYF.

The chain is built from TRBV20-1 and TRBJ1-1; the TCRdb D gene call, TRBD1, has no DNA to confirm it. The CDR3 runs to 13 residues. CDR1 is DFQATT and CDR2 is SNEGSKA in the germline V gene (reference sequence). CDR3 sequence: CSASGTGFTEAFF.

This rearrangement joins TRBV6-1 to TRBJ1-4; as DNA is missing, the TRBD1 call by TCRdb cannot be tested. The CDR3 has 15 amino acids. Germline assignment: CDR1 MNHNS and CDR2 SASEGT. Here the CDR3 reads CASKPGQSTNEKLFF.

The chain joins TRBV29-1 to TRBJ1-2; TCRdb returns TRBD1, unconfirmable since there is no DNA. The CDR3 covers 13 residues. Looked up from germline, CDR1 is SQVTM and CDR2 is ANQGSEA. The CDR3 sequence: CSVGQGTNYGYTF.

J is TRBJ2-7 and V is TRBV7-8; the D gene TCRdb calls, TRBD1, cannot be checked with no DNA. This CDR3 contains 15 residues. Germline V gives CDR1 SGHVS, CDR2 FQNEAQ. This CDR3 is CASSLGQVYTYEQYF. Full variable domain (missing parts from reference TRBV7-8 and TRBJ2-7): GAGVSQSPRYKVAKRGQDVALRCDPISGHVSLFWYQQALGQGPEFLTYFQNEAQLDKSGLPSDRFFAERPEGSVSTLKIQRTQQEDSAVYLCASSLGQVYTYEQYFGPGTRLTVT.

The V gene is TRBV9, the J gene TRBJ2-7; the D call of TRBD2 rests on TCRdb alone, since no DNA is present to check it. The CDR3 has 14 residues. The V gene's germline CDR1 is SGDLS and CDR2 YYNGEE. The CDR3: CASSVGLAGYEQYF.

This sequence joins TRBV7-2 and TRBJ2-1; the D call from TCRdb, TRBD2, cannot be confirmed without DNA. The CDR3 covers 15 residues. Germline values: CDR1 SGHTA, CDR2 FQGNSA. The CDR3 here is CASHFGWGAYNEQFF.

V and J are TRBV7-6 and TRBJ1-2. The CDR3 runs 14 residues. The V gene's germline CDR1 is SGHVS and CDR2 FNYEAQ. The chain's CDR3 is CASSLGWGGFGYTF.

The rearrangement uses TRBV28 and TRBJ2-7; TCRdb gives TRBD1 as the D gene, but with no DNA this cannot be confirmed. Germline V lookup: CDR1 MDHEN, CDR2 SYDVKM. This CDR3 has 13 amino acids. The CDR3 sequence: CASSLLRGGPQYF.

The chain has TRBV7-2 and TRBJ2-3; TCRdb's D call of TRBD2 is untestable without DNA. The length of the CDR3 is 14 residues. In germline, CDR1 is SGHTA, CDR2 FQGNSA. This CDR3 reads CASSLAGLTDTQYF.

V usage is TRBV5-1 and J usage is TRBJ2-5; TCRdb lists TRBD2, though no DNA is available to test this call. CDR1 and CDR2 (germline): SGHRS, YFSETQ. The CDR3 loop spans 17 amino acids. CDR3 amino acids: CASSPGLAGDLGETQYF.

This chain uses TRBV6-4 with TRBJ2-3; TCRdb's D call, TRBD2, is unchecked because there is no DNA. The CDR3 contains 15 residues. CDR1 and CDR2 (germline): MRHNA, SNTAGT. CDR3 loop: CASSDSWAGPDTQYF.

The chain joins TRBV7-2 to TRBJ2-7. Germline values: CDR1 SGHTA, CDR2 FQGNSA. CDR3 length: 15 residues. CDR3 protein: CASSLELGWSYEQYF.